This TCR beta chain was sequenced in a study of cytomegalovirus exposure and HLA in healthy donors. Germline loops: CDR1 WNHNN, CDR2 SYGVQD (reference sequence). Between the trimmed V and J ends, which lost 9 bases and 0 bases, there was a span of 8 bases. The CDR3 length is 12 residues. Use of 60 Vbeta and 13 Jbeta primers characterized the PCR. Repertoires were generated with immunoSEQ multiplex PCR, while TCRdb's copy carries only in-frame clones and drops some. The data hold 150,000 to 200,000 clones, with 65% to 80% observed a single time. To note about this clone: The antigen is unknown. The sample carries other DNA sequences with the same CDR3.

Study-wide points: In a later analysis, a missense DCLRE1C variant was linked to TCR beta V- and J-gene trimming. Differences between HLA loci emerged in a later analysis of TCR association rates, with DRB1 most and HLA-C fewest.

The receptor was derived from a woman between 40 and 55 years old in good health and CMV-seropositive. The source material was PBMCs. The rearrangement links TRBV10-1 to TRBJ2-5; no firm D call. The CDR3 region is CASGPNQETQYF. In DNA form, the CDR3 reads TGCGCCAGTGGGCCCAACCAAGAGACCCAGTACTTC.